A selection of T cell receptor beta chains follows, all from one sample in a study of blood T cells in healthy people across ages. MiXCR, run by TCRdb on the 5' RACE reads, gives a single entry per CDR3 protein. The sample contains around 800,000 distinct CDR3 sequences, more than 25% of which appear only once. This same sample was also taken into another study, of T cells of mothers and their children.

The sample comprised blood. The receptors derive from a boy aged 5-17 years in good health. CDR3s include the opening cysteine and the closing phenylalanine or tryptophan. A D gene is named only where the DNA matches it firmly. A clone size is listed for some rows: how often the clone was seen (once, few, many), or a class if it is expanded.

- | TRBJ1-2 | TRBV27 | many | CASSFPGGGYTF | TGTGCCAGCAGTTTTCCCGGTGGCGGCTACACCTTC
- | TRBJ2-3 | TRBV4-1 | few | CASSQDSGDILSTDTQYF | TGCGCCAGCAGCCAAGATAGTGGGGACATTCTCAGCACAGATACGCAGTATTTT
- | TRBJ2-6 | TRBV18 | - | CASSRWGSSGANVLTF | TGTGCCAGCTCACGATGGGGTAGCTCTGGGGCCAACGTCCTGACTTTC
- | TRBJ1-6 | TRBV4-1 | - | CASSQTQGLSNNSPLHF | TGCGCCAGCAGCCAGACACAGGGTCTTTCCAATAATTCACCCCTCCACTTT
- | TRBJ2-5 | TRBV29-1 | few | CSVVRVQGRAETQYF | TGCAGCGTCGTGCGGGTTCAGGGGAGGGCAGAGACCCAGTACTTC
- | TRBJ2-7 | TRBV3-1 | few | CASSPPVGAYEQYF | TGTGCCAGCAGCCCCCCGGTCGGTGCCTACGAGCAGTACTTC
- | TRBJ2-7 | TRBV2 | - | CASRRVRNSPLHF | TGTGCCAGCAGGAGGGTTAGGAATTCACCCCTCCACTTC
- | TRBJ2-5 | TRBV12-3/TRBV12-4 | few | CASSPRRIQETQYF | TGTGCCAGCAGTCCTAGACGGATCCAAGAGACCCAGTACTTC
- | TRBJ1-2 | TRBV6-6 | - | CASSSLPEGNYGYTF | TGTGCCAGCAGTTCACTCCCGGAGGGTAACTATGGCTACACCTTC
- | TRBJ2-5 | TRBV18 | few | CASSPRSGIEETQYF | TGTGCCAGCTCACCACGGTCAGGGATAGAAGAGACCCAGTACTTC
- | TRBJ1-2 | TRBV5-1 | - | CASSAQGFDGYTF | TGCGCCAGCAGCGCCCAGGGTTTCGACGGCTACACCTTC
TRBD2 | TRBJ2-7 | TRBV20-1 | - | CSARLAVYEQYF | TGCAGTGCTAGACTAGCGGTTTACGAGCAGTACTTC
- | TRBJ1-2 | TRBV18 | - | CASSPSAPYGYTF | TGTGCCAGCTCGCCATCGGCTCCATACGGCTACACCTTC
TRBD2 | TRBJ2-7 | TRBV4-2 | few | CASSQGLAVTYEQYF | TGTGCCAGCAGCCAAGGGCTAGCGGTAACCTACGAGCAGTACTTC
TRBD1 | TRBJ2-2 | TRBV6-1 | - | CASSRQGRGTGELFF | TGTGCCAGCAGTCGACAGGGGCGGGGCACCGGGGAGCTGTTTTTT
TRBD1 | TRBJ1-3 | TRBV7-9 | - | CASSAGQGPLNTIYF | TGTGCCAGCAGTGCGGGACAGGGGCCTTTAAACACCATATATTTT
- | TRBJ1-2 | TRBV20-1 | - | CSAYRDKGSIRPNYGYTF | TGCAGTGCTTACCGGGACAAGGGTTCAATTCGACCTAACTATGGCTACACCTTC
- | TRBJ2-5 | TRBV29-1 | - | CSVPRLDEAVQETQYF | TGCAGCGTCCCCCGGTTGGACGAAGCGGTGCAAGAGACCCAGTACTTC
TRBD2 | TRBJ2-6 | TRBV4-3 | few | CASSQDGRALSSGANVLTF | TGCGCCAGCAGTCAAGATGGGAGGGCTCTAAGCTCTGGGGCCAACGTCCTGACTTTC
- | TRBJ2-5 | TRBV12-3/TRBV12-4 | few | CASTGTYQETQYF | TGTGCCAGCACCGGGACTTACCAAGAGACCCAGTACTTC